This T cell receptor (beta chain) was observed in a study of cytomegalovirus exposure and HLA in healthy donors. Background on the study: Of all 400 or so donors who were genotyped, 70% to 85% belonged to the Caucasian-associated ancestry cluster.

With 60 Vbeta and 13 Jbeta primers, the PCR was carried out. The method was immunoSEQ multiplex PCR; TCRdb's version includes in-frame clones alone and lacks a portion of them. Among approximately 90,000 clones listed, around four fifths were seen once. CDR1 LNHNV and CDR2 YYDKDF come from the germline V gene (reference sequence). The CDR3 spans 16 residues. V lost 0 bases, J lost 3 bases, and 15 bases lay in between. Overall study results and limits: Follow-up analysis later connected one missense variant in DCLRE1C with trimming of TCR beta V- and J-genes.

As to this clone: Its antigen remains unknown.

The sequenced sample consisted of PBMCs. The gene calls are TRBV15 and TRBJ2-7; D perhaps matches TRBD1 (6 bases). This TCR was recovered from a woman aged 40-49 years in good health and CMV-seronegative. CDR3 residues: CATSRDKVAGDYEQYF. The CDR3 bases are TGTGCCACCAGCAGAGATAAGGTCGCAGGGGACTACGAGCAGTACTTC.